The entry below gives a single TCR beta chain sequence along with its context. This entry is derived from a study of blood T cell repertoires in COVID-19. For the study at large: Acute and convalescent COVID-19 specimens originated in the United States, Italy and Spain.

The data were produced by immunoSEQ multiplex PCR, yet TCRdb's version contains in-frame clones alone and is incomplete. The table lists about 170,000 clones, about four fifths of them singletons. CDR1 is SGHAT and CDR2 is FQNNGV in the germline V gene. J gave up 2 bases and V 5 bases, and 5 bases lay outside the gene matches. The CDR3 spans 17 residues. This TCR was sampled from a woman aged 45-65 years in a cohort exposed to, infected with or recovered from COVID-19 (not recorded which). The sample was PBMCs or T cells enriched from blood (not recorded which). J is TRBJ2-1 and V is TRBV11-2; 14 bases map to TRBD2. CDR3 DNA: TGTGCCAGCAGCCTAAGACTAGCGGGGGGGACCTACAATGAGCAGTTCTTC. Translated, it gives CASSLRLAGGTYNEQFF.